The clone carrying this TCR beta chain is a singleton in its sample. The data derive from a study of blood T cell repertoires in COVID-19. Method: immunoSEQ multiplex PCR; TCRdb's copy keeps in-frame clones and lacks some. The sample includes 250,000 or so clones, about nine tenths of them seen just once. Sequencing was performed on peripheral blood. The sequence derives from a man in his sixties with acute or convalescent COVID-19.

CDR3 sequence (DNA): TGTGCCAGCAGCGCCGGACAGGGAAGAACTGAAGCTTTCTTT. As protein: CASSAGQGRTEAFF. The chain has TRBV5-8 and TRBJ1-1; 8 bases fit TRBD1. The junction had 7 bases not matched to a gene; V was cut back by 4 bases and J by 5 bases. CDR1 and CDR2 from the germline V gene are SGHTS and YDEGEE. CDR3 length equals 14 residues.